The subject of this entry is one T cell receptor (beta chain). This record belongs to a study of blood T cell repertoires in COVID-19. Turning to the study itself: Donors in the United States, Italy and Spain gave samples during acute or convalescent COVID-19.

Participant age was about 18 to 95 years, and participants resided in roughly 25 US areas. Per the authors' pipeline: Reference gene primer amplification in the assay estimated nucleated cell counts. This table comes from immunoSEQ multiplex PCR, and its TCRdb copy is limited to in-frame clones, with some not included. The V and J calls and the clone size are those of that table, but D and trimming were determined from the DNA. The data hold a few hundred thousand clones, with around nine tenths observed a single time. CDR1 and CDR2 (germline): SGHDT, YYEEEE. The V and J ends lost 4 bases and 3 bases respectively, with 7 bases between them. CDR3 length equals 13 residues.

Sequencing used PBMCs or T cells enriched from blood (not recorded which). This TCR came from a woman in her 50s who had recovered from COVID-19. V gene TRBV5-6 combines with J gene TRBJ1-4; D might be TRBD1 (5 bases). The CDR3 bases are TGTGCCAGCAGCCCGGGGGCTAATGAAAAACTGTTTTTT. Protein product: CASSPGANEKLFF.